This TCR beta chain was observed in a study of blood T cell repertoires in COVID-19. About the study: In each case, the material was cDNA or gDNA derived from T cells, B-cell-depleted T cells, or PBMCs.

Germline values: CDR1 SGHAT, CDR2 FQNNGV. This CDR3 has 18 residues. With 2 bases clipped from V and 3 bases from J, the junction kept 7 bases outside the gene matches. Profiling relied on immunoSEQ multiplex PCR, and the TCRdb table lists in-frame clones only, not all of them. Among about 17,000 clones listed, roughly three quarters were seen once. The source is a man aged 55 to 70 with active or convalescent COVID-19. The chain uses TRBV11-2 and TRBJ2-3; the match to TRBD2 covers 14 bases. The sample consisted of peripheral blood. The CDR3 reads CASSLRTSGRWGTDTQYF. The CDR3 region has the DNA TGTGCCAGCAGCTTACGGACTAGCGGGAGGTGGGGGACAGATACGCAGTATTTT.